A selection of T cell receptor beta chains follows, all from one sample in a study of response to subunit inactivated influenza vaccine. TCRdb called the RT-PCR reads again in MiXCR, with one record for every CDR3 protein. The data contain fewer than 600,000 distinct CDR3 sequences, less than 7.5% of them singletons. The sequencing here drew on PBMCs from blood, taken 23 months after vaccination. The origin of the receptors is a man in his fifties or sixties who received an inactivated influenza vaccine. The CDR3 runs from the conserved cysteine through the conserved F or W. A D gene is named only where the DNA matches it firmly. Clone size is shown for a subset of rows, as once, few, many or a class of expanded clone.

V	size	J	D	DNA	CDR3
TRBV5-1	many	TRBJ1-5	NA	TGCGCCAGCAGCTTGGACACAGCAAATCAGCCCCAGCATTTT	CASSLDTANQPQHF
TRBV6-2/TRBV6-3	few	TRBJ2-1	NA	TGTGCCAGCATTGGGGGAGGTGAGCAGTTCTTC	CASIGGGEQFF
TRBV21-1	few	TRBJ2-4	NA	TGTGCCAGCAGCAAAGAGGGGGGGGGCAAAAACATTCAGTACTTC	CASSKEGGGKNIQYF
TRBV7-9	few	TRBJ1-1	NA	TGTGCCAGCAGCTTAGCGCAGGGAGGGTGGGCTGAAGCTTTCTTT	CASSLAQGGWAEAFF
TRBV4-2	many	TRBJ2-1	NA	TGTGCCAGCAGCCAAGGAATTAGCCGCCTTGATGAGCAGTTCTTC	CASSQGISRLDEQFF
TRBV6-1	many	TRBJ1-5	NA	TGTGCCAGCAGTACCGTTGGGGGGAATCAGCCCCAGCATTTT	CASSTVGGNQPQHF
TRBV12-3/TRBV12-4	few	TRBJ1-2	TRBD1	TGTGCCAGCAGTTTACCCCCAGGACAGGGTCTAAGCTATGGCTACACCTTC	CASSLPPGQGLSYGYTF
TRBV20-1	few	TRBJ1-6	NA	TGCAGTGCCAGGTGGGGGAGCTCCTATAATTCACCCCTCCACTTT	CSARWGSSYNSPLHF
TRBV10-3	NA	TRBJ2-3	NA	TGTGCCATCAGTGAGTCCGGTACAATGGATACGCAGTATTTT	CAISESGTMDTQYF
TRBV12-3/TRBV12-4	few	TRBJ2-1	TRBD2	TGTGCCAGCAGTCCCCAGCGGGGTTCCTACAATGAGCAGTTCTTC	CASSPQRGSYNEQFF
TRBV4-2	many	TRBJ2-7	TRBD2	TGTGCCAGCAGCCAAACTAGCGGGAGGCCCTCCTACGAGCAGTACTTC	CASSQTSGRPSYEQYF
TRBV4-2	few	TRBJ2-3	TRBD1	TGTGCCAGCAGCCGAGACGGGACAGGGGGCACAGATACGCAGTATTTT	CASSRDGTGGTDTQYF
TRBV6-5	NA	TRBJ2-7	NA	TGTGCCAGCAGTTACTCAGCAGGGGGGAACGAGCAGTACTTC	CASSYSAGGNEQYF
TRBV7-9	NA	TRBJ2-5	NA	TGTGCCAGCAGCCAGGGGGGTACAGGCCTTTACCAAGAGACCCAGTACTTC	CASSQGGTGLYQETQYF
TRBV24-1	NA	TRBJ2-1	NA	TGTGCCACCAGTGATCCGGGACTTCCCGGCTCCTACAATGAGCAGTTCTTC	CATSDPGLPGSYNEQFF
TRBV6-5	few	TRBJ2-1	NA	TGTGCCAGCAGTTACCTGCCGGGACTCGTGTACAATGAGCAGTTCTTC	CASSYLPGLVYNEQFF
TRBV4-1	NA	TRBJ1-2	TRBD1	TGCGCCAGCAGCCAAGAGTGGACAGGGGCCTATGGCTACACCTTC	CASSQEWTGAYGYTF
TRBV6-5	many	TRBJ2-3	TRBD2	TGTGCCAGCAGTTACTCTTGGGGCGGAGCGGGAGACGCAGATACGCAGTATTTT	CASSYSWGGAGDADTQYF
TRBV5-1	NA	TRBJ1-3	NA	TGCGCCAGCAGCCTAACAGGAGTTCTCTCTGGAAACACCATATATTTT	CASSLTGVLSGNTIYF
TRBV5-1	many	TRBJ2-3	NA	TGCGCCAGCAGCCCTACAGTAACGGATACGCAGTATTTT	CASSPTVTDTQYF
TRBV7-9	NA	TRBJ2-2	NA	TGTGCCAGCAGCTCATCAATTACCAACACCGGGGAGCTGTTTTTT	CASSSSITNTGELFF
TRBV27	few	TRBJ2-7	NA	TGTGCCAGCAGTTCACAGGCTAGCCTACGGGAGCAGTACTTC	CASSSQASLREQYF
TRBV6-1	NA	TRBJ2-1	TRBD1	TGTGCCAGCAGCCGACCGGGACAGGGGAGTAATGAGCAGTTCTTC	CASSRPGQGSNEQFF
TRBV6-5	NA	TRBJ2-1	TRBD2	TGTGCCAGCAGTTACTCGAGACTAGCGGAGTACAATGAGCAGTTCTTC	CASSYSRLAEYNEQFF